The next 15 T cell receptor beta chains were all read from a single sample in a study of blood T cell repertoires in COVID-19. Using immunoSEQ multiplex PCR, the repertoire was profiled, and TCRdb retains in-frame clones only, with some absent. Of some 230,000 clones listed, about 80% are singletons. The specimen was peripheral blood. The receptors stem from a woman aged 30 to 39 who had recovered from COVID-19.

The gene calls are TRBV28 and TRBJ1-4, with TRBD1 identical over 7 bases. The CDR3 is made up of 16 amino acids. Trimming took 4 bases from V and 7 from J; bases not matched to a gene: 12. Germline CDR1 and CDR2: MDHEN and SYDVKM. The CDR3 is CASSSANQGGLEKLFF. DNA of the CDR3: TGTGCCAGCAGTTCCGCAAATCAGGGGGGCCTTGAAAAACTGTTTTTT.

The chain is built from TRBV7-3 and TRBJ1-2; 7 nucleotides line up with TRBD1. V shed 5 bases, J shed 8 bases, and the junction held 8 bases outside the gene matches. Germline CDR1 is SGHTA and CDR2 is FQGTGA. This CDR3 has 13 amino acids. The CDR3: CASSETGAGGYTF. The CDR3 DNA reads TGTGCCAGCAGCGAAACAGGGGCCGGGGGCTACACCTTC.

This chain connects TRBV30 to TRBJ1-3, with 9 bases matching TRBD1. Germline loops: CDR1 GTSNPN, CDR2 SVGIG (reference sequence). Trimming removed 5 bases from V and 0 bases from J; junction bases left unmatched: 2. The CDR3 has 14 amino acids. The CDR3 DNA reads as TGTGCCTGGGGACAGGGGACCTCTGGAAACACCATATATTTT. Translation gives CAWGQGTSGNTIYF.

DNA of the CDR3: TGCGCCAGCAGCCCGCGCGGGACCCTCCGGGCGATGAACACTGAAGCTTTCTTT. This gives the protein CASSPRGTLRAMNTEAFF. The V and J genes are TRBV5-1 and TRBJ1-1; D is possibly TRBD1 (5 bases). Per germline, CDR1 SGHRS and CDR2 YFSETQ. Trimming pared 4 bases from V and 0 bases from J, leaving 22 bases between. This CDR3 spans 18 amino acids.

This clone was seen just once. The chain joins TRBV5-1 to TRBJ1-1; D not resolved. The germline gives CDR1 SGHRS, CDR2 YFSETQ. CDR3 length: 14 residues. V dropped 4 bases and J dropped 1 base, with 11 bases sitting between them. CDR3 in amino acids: CASSPLSSNTEAFF. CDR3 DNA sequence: TGCGCCAGCAGCCCCTTATCTTCGAACACTGAAGCTTTCTTT.

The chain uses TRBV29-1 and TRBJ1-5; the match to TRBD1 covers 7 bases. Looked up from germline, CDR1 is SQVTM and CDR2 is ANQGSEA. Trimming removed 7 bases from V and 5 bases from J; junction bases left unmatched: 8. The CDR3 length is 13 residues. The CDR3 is CSALQGMDQPQHF. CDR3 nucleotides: TGCAGCGCGTTACAGGGGATGGATCAGCCCCAGCATTTT.

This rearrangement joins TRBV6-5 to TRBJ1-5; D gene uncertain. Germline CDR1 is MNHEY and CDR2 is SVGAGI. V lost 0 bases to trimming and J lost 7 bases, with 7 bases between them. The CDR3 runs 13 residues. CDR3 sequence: CASSYSQLQPQHF. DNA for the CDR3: TGTGCCAGCAGTTACTCTCAGTTGCAGCCCCAGCATTTT.

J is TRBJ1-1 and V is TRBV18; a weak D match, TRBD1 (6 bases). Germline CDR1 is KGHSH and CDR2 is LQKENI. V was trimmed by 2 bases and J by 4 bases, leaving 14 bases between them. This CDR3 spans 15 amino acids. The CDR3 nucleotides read TGTGCCAGCTCACCAACCGGGACAATCCGCACTGAAGCTTTCTTT. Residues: CASSPTGTIRTEAFF.

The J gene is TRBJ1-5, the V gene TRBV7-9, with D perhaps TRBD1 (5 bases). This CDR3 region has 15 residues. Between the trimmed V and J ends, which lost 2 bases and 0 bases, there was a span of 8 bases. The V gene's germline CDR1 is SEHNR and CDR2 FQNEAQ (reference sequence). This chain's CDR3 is CASSLSGISNQPQHF. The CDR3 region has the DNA TGTGCCAGCAGCTTATCAGGGATTAGCAATCAGCCCCAGCATTTT. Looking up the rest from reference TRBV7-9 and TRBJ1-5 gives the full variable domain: DTGVSQNPRHKITKRGQNVTFRCDPISEHNRLYWYRQTLGQGPEFLTYFQNEAQLEKSRLLSDRFSAERPKGSFSTLEIQRTEQGDSAMYLCASSLSGISNQPQHFGDGTRLSIL.

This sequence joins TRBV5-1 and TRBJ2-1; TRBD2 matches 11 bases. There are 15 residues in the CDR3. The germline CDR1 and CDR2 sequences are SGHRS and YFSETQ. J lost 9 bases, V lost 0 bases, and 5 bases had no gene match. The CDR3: CASSLVAGGPGEQFF. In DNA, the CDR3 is TGCGCCAGCAGCTTGGTAGCGGGAGGGCCAGGTGAGCAGTTCTTC.

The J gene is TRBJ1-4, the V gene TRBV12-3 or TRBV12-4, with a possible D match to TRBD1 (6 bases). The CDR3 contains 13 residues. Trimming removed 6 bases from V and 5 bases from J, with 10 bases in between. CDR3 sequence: CASRLTGNEKLFF. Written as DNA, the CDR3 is TGTGCCAGCAGACTCACAGGGAATGAAAAACTGTTTTTT.

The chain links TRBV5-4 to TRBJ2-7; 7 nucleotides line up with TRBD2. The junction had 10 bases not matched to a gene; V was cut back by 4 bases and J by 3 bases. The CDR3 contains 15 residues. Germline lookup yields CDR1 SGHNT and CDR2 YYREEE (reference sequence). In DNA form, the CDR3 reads TGTGCCAGCAGCCCCCAGGCGGGAGTCGACTACGAGCAGTACTTC. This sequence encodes CASSPQAGVDYEQYF.

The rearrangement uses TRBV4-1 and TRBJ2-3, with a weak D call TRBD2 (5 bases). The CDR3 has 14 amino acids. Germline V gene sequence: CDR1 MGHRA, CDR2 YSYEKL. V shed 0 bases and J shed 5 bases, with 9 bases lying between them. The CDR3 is CASSQEDLRDTQYF. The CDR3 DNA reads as TGCGCCAGCAGCCAAGAGGACTTAAGAGATACGCAGTATTTT.

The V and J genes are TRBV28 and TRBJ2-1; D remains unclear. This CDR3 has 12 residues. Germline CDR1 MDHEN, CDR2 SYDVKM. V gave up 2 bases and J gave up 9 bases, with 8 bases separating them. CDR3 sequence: CASSLGGSEQFF. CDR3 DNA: TGTGCCAGCAGTTTAGGTGGCTCTGAGCAGTTCTTC.

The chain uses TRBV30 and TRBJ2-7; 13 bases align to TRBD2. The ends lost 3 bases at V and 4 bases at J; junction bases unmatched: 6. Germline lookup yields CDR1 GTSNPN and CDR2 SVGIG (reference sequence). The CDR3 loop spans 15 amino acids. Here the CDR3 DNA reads TGTGCCTGGAGCCGGGGGACTAGCGGGGTATACGAGCAGTACTTC. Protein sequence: CAWSRGTSGVYEQYF. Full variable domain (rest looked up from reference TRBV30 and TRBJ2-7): SQTIHQWPATLVQPVGSPLSLECTVEGTSNPNLYWYRQAAGRGLQLLFYSVGIGQISSEVPQNLSASRPQDRQFILSSKKLLLSDSGFYLCAWSRGTSGVYEQYFGPGTRLTVT.